What follows are 27 T cell receptor beta chains derived from one specimen sequenced in a study of T cells after yellow fever vaccination. TCRdb used MiXCR to reprocess the 5' RACE reads, holding one entry per CDR3 protein. The data contain 150,000 to 200,000 distinct CDR3 sequences, about 10% of them singletons. The sample consisted of CD8+ T cells sorted from PBMCs, taken 15 days after the yellow fever booster vaccination. These receptor sequences come from a man aged 18 to 30 who received the YFV17D yellow fever vaccine.

The V call is TRBV7-2, the J call TRBJ2-7; TRBD2 is a possible D gene (7 bases). There are 15 residues in the CDR3. V dropped 2 bases and J dropped 2 bases, with 13 bases sitting between them. CDR1 is SGHTA and CDR2 is FQGNSA in the germline V gene. The CDR3: CASSLTVGGPYEQYF. CDR3 in DNA: TGTGCCAGCAGCTTAACTGTGGGGGGGCCCTACGAGCAGTACTTC.

CDR3 nucleotides: TGCGCCAGCAGCGCCCAGGGGGGGAGTCGCTTCTACAATGAGCAGTTCTTC. Protein product: CASSAQGGSRFYNEQFF. The chain combines TRBV5-1 with TRBJ2-1; D is possibly TRBD1 or TRBD2 (7 bases each). The CDR3 contains 17 residues. Trimming took off 4 bases at V and 3 bases at J, with 20 bases between the two ends. Germline assignment: CDR1 SGHRS and CDR2 YFSETQ. The full variable domain, in which reference TRBV5-1 and TRBJ2-1 provide the parts outside the CDR3, is KAGVTQTPRYLIKTRGQQVTLSCSPISGHRSVSWYQQTPGQGLQFLFEYFSETQRNKGNFPGRFSGRQFSNSRSEMNVSTLELGDSALYLCASSAQGGSRFYNEQFFGPGTRLTVL.

In its sample, this clonotype was seen many times. The CDR3 is CSVEGGAPNSNEQFF. DNA of the CDR3: TGCAGCGTCGAGGGGGGGGCCCCCAACTCCAATGAGCAGTTCTTC. The V and J genes are TRBV29-1 and TRBJ2-1; D might be TRBD2 (7 bases). There are 15 residues in the CDR3. V was cut by 6 bases and J by 6 bases, with 21 bases left in between. Germline V CDR1 and CDR2: SQVTM, ANQGSEA.

This clonotype was detected only a few times. The chain employs TRBV5-1 and TRBJ2-3; D not certain. Germline CDR1 is SGHRS and CDR2 is YFSETQ. CDR3 length: 16 amino acids. The V end was cut by 4 bases, the J end by 6 bases, with 21 bases between. The chain's CDR3 is CASSASSAETPDTQYF. CDR3 coding DNA: TGCGCCAGCAGCGCTTCTTCGGCCGAGACCCCCGATACGCAGTATTTT.

The chain recombines TRBV10-3 with TRBJ2-1; 8 nucleotides match TRBD1. The CDR3 contains 14 residues. The germline V gene has CDR1 ENHRY and CDR2 SYGVKD. The trim removed 6 bases at V and 8 bases at J, leaving 9 bases unmatched. CDR3 DNA sequence: TGTGCCATCAGCCGGACAGGGTACAAACATGAGCAGTTCTTC. The encoded protein is CAISRTGYKHEQFF.

There are a few counts of this clonotype. The chain has TRBV19 and TRBJ2-2; perhaps TRBD2 as D (6 bases). In germline, CDR1 is LNHDA, CDR2 SQIVND (reference sequence). V gave up 8 bases and J gave up 4 bases, with 26 bases separating them. The CDR3 runs to 18 residues. The CDR3 protein is CASSKGVYRGTSTGELFF. The DNA for the CDR3 is TGTGCCAGTTCAAAGGGAGTTTATCGGGGGACCAGCACCGGGGAGCTGTTTTTT.

This clonotype was detected many times. The chain employs TRBV19 and TRBJ2-5, with 13 positions matching TRBD2. Germline loops: CDR1 LNHDA, CDR2 SQIVND (reference sequence). The CDR3 is 15 amino acids. V trimming: 3 bases; J trimming: 8 bases; junction bases outside the gene matches: 6. The CDR3 spells CASSMTSGGLTTQYF. The CDR3 nucleotides are TGTGCCAGTAGTATGACTAGCGGGGGGCTTACAACCCAGTACTTC. The whole variable domain, filled in from reference TRBV19 and TRBJ2-5, reads DGGITQSPKYLFRKEGQNVTLSCEQNLNHDAMYWYRQDPGQGLRLIYYSQIVNDFQKGDIAEGYSVSREKKESFPLTVTSAQKNPTAFYLCASSMTSGGLTTQYFGPGTRLLVL.

In nucleotides, the CDR3 is TGCGCCAGCAGCCAATTAACAGAGACTAACACTGAAGCTTTCTTT. Protein product: CASSQLTETNTEAFF. The chain carries TRBV4-3 and TRBJ1-1; D is unresolved. V dropped 2 bases and J dropped 2 bases, with 12 bases sitting between them. The length of the CDR3 is 15 residues. Per germline, CDR1 LGHNA and CDR2 YSLEER.

The chain links TRBV6-2 or TRBV6-3 to TRBJ2-1; the D is unclear. Germline values: CDR1 MNHEY, CDR2 SVGEGT. The CDR3 consists of 16 residues. Between the trimmed V and J ends, which lost 2 bases and 0 bases, there was a span of 11 bases. CDR3 loop: CASSYPRVSSYNEQFF. CDR3 bases: TGTGCCAGCAGTTACCCCCGGGTGAGCTCCTACAATGAGCAGTTCTTC.

This chain uses TRBV25-1 with TRBJ2-3; D is undetermined. Per germline, CDR1 MGHDK and CDR2 SYGVNS. V dropped 5 bases and J dropped 4 bases, with 10 bases sitting between them. This CDR3 is built from 13 residues. The CDR3 DNA reads TGTGCCAGCAGTCCGGACGGACCAGATACGCAGTATTTT. This translates into CASSPDGPDTQYF.

The DNA for the CDR3 is TGTGCCTGGTCCGGAGGGTGGGGCACGCAGTATTTT. It encodes CAWSGGWGTQYF. The rearrangement uses TRBV30 and TRBJ2-3; possibly TRBD2 for D (6 bases). The V and J ends lost 5 bases and 9 bases respectively, with 15 bases between them. CDR1 and CDR2 from the germline V gene are GTSNPN and SVGIG (reference sequence). The CDR3 contains 12 residues.

V and J are TRBV4-1 and TRBJ1-5; perhaps TRBD1 as D (6 bases). Germline values: CDR1 MGHRA, CDR2 YSYEKL. Trimming took off 7 bases at V and 6 bases at J, with 19 bases between the two ends. This CDR3 is built from 15 residues. CDR3: CASNEGWGLGQPQHF. CDR3 bases: TGCGCCAGCAACGAAGGTTGGGGGCTCGGTCAGCCCCAGCATTTT.

This clonotype was recorded a few times. The chain is built from TRBV27 and TRBJ1-2; D unclear. The length of the CDR3 is 14 residues. The V end lost 9 bases, the J end lost 1 base, and 15 bases lay between the germline ends. Germline CDR1 reads MNHEY; CDR2 reads SMNVEV (reference sequence). Written as DNA, the CDR3 is TGTGCCAGTTTATCGCGCGCTCATAACTATGGCTACACCTTC. Translating it yields CASLSRAHNYGYTF.

The table lists this clonotype with a few counts. The genes are TRBV5-1 and TRBJ2-2; maybe TRBD2 (5 bases). With 2 bases removed from V and 6 bases from J, the gap between germline ends came to 17 bases. This CDR3 spans 16 amino acids. The germline V gene has CDR1 SGHRS and CDR2 YFSETQ. CDR3 in DNA: TGCGCCAGCAGCTTTACGGACTCATGGTCGTCCGGGGAGCTGTTTTTT. As protein: CASSFTDSWSSGELFF.

This clonotype has only a few counts. The V and J genes are TRBV20-1 and TRBJ1-6; possible D gene TRBD1, 6 bases. Germline V lookup: CDR1 DFQATT, CDR2 SNEGSKA (reference sequence). The V end lost 3 bases, the J end lost 2 bases, and 11 bases lay between the germline ends. The CDR3 covers 15 residues. This chain's CDR3 is CSARGRDTYNSPLHF. The DNA for the CDR3 is TGCAGTGCTAGGGGCAGGGACACCTATAATTCACCCCTCCACTTT.

The chain couples TRBV20-1 to TRBJ2-3; perhaps TRBD2 as D (6 bases). There are 14 residues in the CDR3. The germline gives CDR1 DFQATT, CDR2 SNEGSKA (reference sequence). V was shortened by 3 bases and J by 0 bases, with 10 bases between the two germline ends. CDR3: CSARERASTDTQYF. The CDR3 DNA sequence: TGCAGTGCTAGGGAGCGGGCTAGCACAGATACGCAGTATTTT.

The chain joins TRBV10-3 to TRBJ2-1; D is uncertain. This CDR3 has 13 amino acids. From germline, CDR1 is ENHRY and CDR2 SYGVKD. V dropped 0 bases and J dropped 7 bases, with 7 bases sitting between them. Here the CDR3 DNA reads TGTGCCATCAGTGAGTCGTTCGGAAATGAGCAGTTCTTC. Protein sequence: CAISESFGNEQFF.

The chain recombines TRBV9 with TRBJ1-6; 7 positions match TRBD1. The CDR3 spans 15 residues. Germline CDR1 SGDLS, CDR2 YYNGEE. The ends lost 0 bases at V and 5 bases at J; junction bases unmatched: 2. CDR3 DNA: TGTGCCAGCAGCGTAGGAGGGACAGATAATTCACCCCTCCACTTT. It is translated as CASSVGGTDNSPLHF.

This chain joins TRBV4-1 and TRBJ2-1; the D gene is possibly TRBD1 (5 bases). Germline V gene lookup returns CDR1 MGHRA and CDR2 YSYEKL. The CDR3 is made up of 13 amino acids. Trimming removed 3 bases from V and 10 bases from J, with 13 bases in between. CDR3 nucleotide sequence: TGCGCCAGCAGCCAGTACGCCGCAGGGGAGCAGTTCTTC. Residues: CASSQYAAGEQFF.

The chain employs TRBV10-3 and TRBJ2-3; no clear D gene. Germline V CDR1 and CDR2: ENHRY, SYGVKD. The CDR3 consists of 18 residues. V was cut by 1 base and J by 0 bases, with 17 bases left in between. CDR3 nucleotides: TGTGCCATCAGTGAGTGGGCCCGGTCCCGCTCGAGCACAGATACGCAGTATTTT. This translates into CAISEWARSRSSTDTQYF.

This clonotype was seen many times. The J gene is TRBJ2-3, the V gene TRBV20-1; D possibly matches TRBD1 or TRBD2 (6 bases each). Germline CDR1 DFQATT, CDR2 SNEGSKA (reference sequence). V was cut by 1 base and J by 2 bases, with 22 bases left in between. This CDR3 has 18 residues. CDR3 sequence (DNA): TGCAGTGCTAGAGGCAGGCGAACGACTAGGGGGACCACAGATACGCAGTATTTT. This encodes CSARGRRTTRGTTDTQYF.

The J gene is TRBJ2-7, the V gene TRBV10-2; 12 nucleotides line up with TRBD2. The junction had 8 bases not matched to a gene; V was cut back by 8 bases and J by 6 bases. Per germline, CDR1 WSHSY and CDR2 SAAADI. This CDR3 region has 14 residues. The DNA of the CDR3 is TGCGCCAGCTCTCTAGCGGGGGGGCTTGTCGAGCAGTACGTC. Amino acid sequence: CASSLAGGLVEQYV.

The V and J genes are TRBV4-1 and TRBJ1-1; D remains unclear. This CDR3 spans 14 amino acids. Trimming pared 1 base from V and 0 bases from J, leaving 6 bases between. The germline gives CDR1 MGHRA, CDR2 YSYEKL. The CDR3 here is CASSQVLVNTEAFF. The DNA for the CDR3 is TGCGCCAGCAGCCAAGTTCTAGTGAACACTGAAGCTTTCTTT.

The chain links TRBV4-1 to TRBJ1-1; no clear D. Germline values: CDR1 MGHRA, CDR2 YSYEKL. V was pared by 4 bases and J by 7 bases, with 7 bases between. The CDR3 is 11 residues long. The chain's CDR3 is CASSRGGEAFF. CDR3 coding DNA: TGCGCCAGCAGCCGGGGTGGTGAAGCTTTCTTT.

Only a few counts were recorded for this clonotype. J is TRBJ1-1 and V is TRBV10-2; no reliable D call. The V gene lost 8 bases and the J gene lost 1 base, with 8 bases spanning the gap. The germline V gene has CDR1 WSHSY and CDR2 SAAADI. The CDR3 has 12 residues. The CDR3 region has the DNA TGCGCCAGCTCGTGGAAGAACACTGAAGCTTTCTTT. Encoded protein: CASSWKNTEAFF.

This clonotype was seen more than once but under ten times. The CDR3 DNA sequence: TGCGCCAGCAGCTTGGCCTCGGGGGCGAGGTCTGGAAACACCATATATTTT. Its protein product is CASSLASGARSGNTIYF. The chain employs TRBV5-1 and TRBJ1-3, with D perhaps matching TRBD1 (6 bases). CDR1 SGHRS and CDR2 YFSETQ come from the germline V gene. Trimming shortened V by 0 bases and J by 1 base, and 14 bases separated the two germline ends. This CDR3 contains 17 residues.

This clonotype was counted only a few times. The CDR3 sequence: CASSRTGTGNTGELFF. For the CDR3, the DNA is TGTGCCAGCAGTCGGACCGGGACAGGGAACACCGGGGAGCTGTTTTTT. The chain couples TRBV12-3 or TRBV12-4 to TRBJ2-2; the match to TRBD1 covers 8 bases. V shed 5 bases, J shed 1 base, and the junction held 6 bases outside the gene matches. The CDR3 is 16 residues long.